What follows are 23 T cell receptor beta chains derived from one specimen sequenced in a study of T cells in Graves' hyperthyroidism and ophthalmopathy. Regions amplified from RNA transcripts were the TCR beta CDR3 regions. In the first-round RT-PCR of the TCR CDR3, the HTBI primer set was used. Each CDR3 protein is one row after TCRdb ran MiXCR on the multiplex PCR reads. This sample yields a few hundred thousand distinct CDR3 sequences, of which roughly 13% are seen a single time; about 5% belongs to the top ten. The sequenced sample was blood. The receptors here all came from a woman aged 18-30 years with Graves' hyperthyroidism.

This clonotype occurred many times. The CDR3 here is CASTGQGNYGYTF. CDR3 nucleotides: TGTGCCAGCACGGGACAGGGGAACTATGGCTACACCTTC. This rearrangement joins TRBV19 to TRBJ1-2; 10 positions agree with TRBD1. The ends lost 9 bases at V and 2 bases at J; junction bases unmatched: 3. The CDR3 is made up of 13 amino acids. Germline V gives CDR1 LNHDA, CDR2 SQIVND (reference sequence).

This clonotype was seen at least ten times. This rearrangement joins TRBV11-2 to TRBJ2-1; D not certain. CDR1 is SGHAT and CDR2 is FQNNGV in the germline V gene. The CDR3 has 13 residues. The V and J ends lost 0 bases and 10 bases respectively, with 10 bases between them. The CDR3 reads CASSLDLRREQFF. The CDR3 nucleotides are TGTGCCAGCAGCTTAGACCTCCGGCGGGAGCAGTTCTTC.

This clonotype was recorded many times. The chain uses TRBV6-6 and TRBJ2-3; D is uncertain. The V gene's germline CDR1 is MNHNY and CDR2 SVGAGI (reference sequence). Deletions cut 0 bases from V and 1 base from J, with 14 bases between. CDR3 size: 17 residues. The CDR3 coding sequence is TGTGCCAGCAGTTACTCGACGGATGGGTTGGGCACAGATACGCAGTATTTT. Translating gives CASSYSTDGLGTDTQYF.

This clonotype was found a few times. The gene calls are TRBV20-1 and TRBJ1-3; D is perhaps TRBD1 (6 bases). The length of the CDR3 is 15 residues. V was cut by 3 bases and J by 3 bases, with 15 bases left in between. Germline CDR1 reads DFQATT; CDR2 reads SNEGSKA (reference sequence). Here the CDR3 DNA reads TGCAGTGCTAGGCCCATAACAGGGAATGGAAACACCATATATTTT. Its translation: CSARPITGNGNTIYF.

In its sample, this clonotype was seen many times. The V and J genes are TRBV24-1 and TRBJ2-7, with TRBD2 matching 8 bases. This CDR3 is 17 amino acids long. V was pared by 2 bases and J by 0 bases, with 8 bases of the junction left unmatched. Germline V lookup: CDR1 KGHDR, CDR2 SFDVKD. CDR3 protein: CATSDSGGASGSYEQYF. The CDR3 DNA follows: TGTGCCACCAGTGATTCGGGGGGGGCTAGCGGCTCCTACGAGCAGTACTTC.

The gene calls are TRBV5-5 and TRBJ2-2, with D tentatively TRBD1 (6 bases). The CDR3 is 15 residues long. The germline gives CDR1 SGHKS, CDR2 YYEKEE (reference sequence). V lost 2 bases and J 3 bases, leaving 11 bases between the germline ends. The CDR3, as DNA: TGTGCCAGCAGCTTACAGGGTTTCGACACCGGGGAGCTGTTTTTT. Residues: CASSLQGFDTGELFF.

This clonotype was seen at least ten times. This rearrangement joins TRBV28 to TRBJ2-2; 9 bases align to TRBD1. Germline CDR1 and CDR2: MDHEN and SYDVKM. J was trimmed by 9 bases and V by 7 bases; bases with no gene match: 15. This CDR3 contains 16 residues. Written as DNA, the CDR3 is TGTGCCAGCACCCCGACGGGACAGGGTTTTTTCCGGGAGCTGTTTTTT. Translation gives CASTPTGQGFFRELFF. Full variable domain (rest looked up from reference TRBV28 and TRBJ2-2): DVKVTQSSRYLVKRTGEKVFLECVQDMDHENMFWYRQDPGLGLRLIYFSYDVKMKEKGDIPEGYSVSREKKERFSLILESASTNQTSMYLCASTPTGQGFFRELFFGEGSRLTVL.

The rearrangement links TRBV29-1 to TRBJ1-1, with TRBD1 matching over 9 bases. Germline V CDR1 and CDR2: SQVTM, ANQGSEA. J lost 4 bases, V lost 7 bases, and 10 bases had no gene match. The CDR3 is 14 amino acids. This chain's CDR3 is CSDTTQGAGTEAFF. The CDR3 DNA follows: TGCAGCGACACAACACAGGGGGCTGGCACTGAAGCTTTCTTT. The variable domain in full, with the rest retrieved from reference TRBV29-1 and TRBJ1-1, is SAVISQKPSRDICQRGTSLTIQCQVDSQVTMMFWYRQQPGQSLTLIATANQGSEATYESGFVIDKFPISRPNLTFSTLTVSNMSPEDSSIYLCSDTTQGAGTEAFFGQGTRLTVV.

The chain is built from TRBV19 and TRBJ1-1, with 7 bases lining up with TRBD1. The germline gives CDR1 LNHDA, CDR2 SQIVND (reference sequence). V was pared by 6 bases and J by 1 base, with 5 bases of the junction left unmatched. The CDR3 covers 14 residues. CDR3 sequence reads: CASRQQGRNTEAFF. The CDR3, as DNA: TGTGCCAGTAGACAACAGGGGAGGAACACTGAAGCTTTCTTT.

This clonotype occurred many times. The chain has TRBV30 and TRBJ1-2; D unresolved. Germline V gives CDR1 GTSNPN, CDR2 SVGIG (reference sequence). Trimming took off 0 bases at V and 1 base at J, with 9 bases between the two ends. The CDR3 covers 14 residues. The CDR3 is CAWSVFQSNYGYTF. In DNA, the CDR3 is TGTGCCTGGAGTGTATTTCAAAGTAACTATGGCTACACCTTC. The entire variable domain, with the rest obtained from reference TRBV30 and TRBJ1-2, is as follows: SQTIHQWPATLVQPVGSPLSLECTVEGTSNPNLYWYRQAAGRGLQLLFYSVGIGQISSEVPQNLSASRPQDRQFILSSKKLLLSDSGFYLCAWSVFQSNYGYTFGSGTRLTVV.

The rearrangement uses TRBV7-2 and TRBJ2-7; no reliable D call. This CDR3 is 13 amino acids long. Trimming shortened V by 4 bases and J by 0 bases, and 7 bases separated the two germline ends. The V gene's germline CDR1 is SGHTA and CDR2 FQGNSA. The CDR3 region is CASSSPDSYEQYF. The DNA for the CDR3 is TGTGCCAGCAGCTCCCCTGACTCCTACGAGCAGTACTTC.

At least ten counts were recorded for this clonotype. V is TRBV28 and J is TRBJ1-2; no clear D. V lost 5 bases to trimming and J lost 4 bases, with 23 bases between them. The CDR3 has 17 residues. Germline values: CDR1 MDHEN, CDR2 SYDVKM. CDR3 sequence reads: CASSLGLEPSGGYGYTF. The CDR3 nucleotides are TGTGCCAGCAGTCTCGGACTGGAGCCTTCGGGTGGCTATGGCTACACCTTC.

This clonotype was counted at least ten times. The gene calls are TRBV28 and TRBJ2-5, with 11 bases that match TRBD2. V lost 3 bases and J lost 5; bases outside the gene matches: 11. Per germline, CDR1 MDHEN and CDR2 SYDVKM. The CDR3 is 17 residues long. CDR3 nucleotide sequence: TGTGCCAGCAGTTTGGGGACTAGACTAGCGGGACGGGAGACCCAGTACTTC. Protein: CASSLGTRLAGRETQYF.

Ten or more counts support this clonotype. V gene TRBV30 combines with J gene TRBJ2-7; 8 nucleotides match TRBD2. Germline CDR1 and CDR2: GTSNPN and SVGIG (reference sequence). The CDR3 covers 13 residues. The trim removed 3 bases at V and 3 bases at J, leaving 4 bases unmatched. The CDR3 DNA reads TGTGCCTGGAGCCGTAGCGGGAACTACGAGCAGTACTTC. This codes for CAWSRSGNYEQYF.

This clonotype has at least ten counts. The CDR3 DNA follows: TGTGCCAGCAGCCGAATGGCACAAGAGACCCAGTACTTC. Translating it yields CASSRMAQETQYF. The chain is built from TRBV7-2 and TRBJ2-5, with D unresolved. V gave up 5 bases and J gave up 2 bases, with 9 bases separating them. This CDR3 comprises 13 residues. The V gene's germline CDR1 is SGHTA and CDR2 FQGNSA.

The CDR3 DNA follows: TGTGCCATCAGAGAGACAGGACTCTCTGGAAACACCATATATTTT. Translation gives CAIRETGLSGNTIYF. The J gene is TRBJ1-3, the V gene TRBV10-3, with a weak D call TRBD1 (6 bases). The CDR3 runs 15 residues. Germline V lookup: CDR1 ENHRY, CDR2 SYGVKD. V was clipped by 6 bases and J by 0 bases, with 12 bases between them.

CDR3 loop: CASSLSLAGFTDTQYF. As DNA, the CDR3 is TGTGCCAGCAGTTTATCGTTAGCCGGGTTCACAGATACGCAGTATTTT. The rearrangement uses TRBV27 and TRBJ2-3; D remains ambiguous. Between the trimmed V and J ends, which lost 0 bases and 2 bases, there was a span of 12 bases. CDR3 length equals 16 residues. Germline values: CDR1 MNHEY, CDR2 SMNVEV (reference sequence).

This clonotype showed up many times. This chain connects TRBV28 to TRBJ1-2; no firm D call. Germline V lookup: CDR1 MDHEN, CDR2 SYDVKM. The CDR3 is made up of 14 amino acids. Trimming pared 6 bases from V and 8 bases from J, leaving 19 bases between. This CDR3 reads CASSPPGRVDGYTF. The CDR3 DNA sequence: TGTGCCAGCAGCCCCCCTGGAAGGGTAGACGGCTACACCTTC.

The sample holds a few counts of this clonotype. The chain combines TRBV6-1 with TRBJ2-3; D is unresolved. Trimming took 1 base from V and 11 from J, leaving 10 bases between them. CDR1 is MNHNS and CDR2 is SASEGT in the germline V gene. CDR3 size: 12 residues. The CDR3 spells CASSEERTQQYF. The CDR3 coding sequence is TGTGCCAGCAGTGAAGAGAGGACGCAGCAGTATTTT.

Ten or more counts support this clonotype. This chain uses TRBV7-3 with TRBJ1-1; D gene ambiguous. CDR1 and CDR2 (germline): SGHTA, FQGTGA. Trimming took off 0 bases at V and 1 base at J, with 6 bases between the two ends. The CDR3 consists of 14 residues. The CDR3 region has the DNA TGTGCCAGCAGCTTAACGGGAACGAACACTGAAGCTTTCTTT. Protein: CASSLTGTNTEAFF.

This clonotype appeared many times. Written as DNA, the CDR3 is TGTGCCAGCAGTAACAACAGGGGGCGAGCGGGTGGCTACACCTTC. Its translation: CASSNNRGRAGGYTF. This sequence joins TRBV12-3 or TRBV12-4 and TRBJ1-2; TRBD1 agrees at 9 bases. The V and J ends lost 5 bases and 7 bases, in that order; junction bases with no gene match: 11. The CDR3 runs to 15 residues.

This chain connects TRBV20-1 to TRBJ2-5; D is uncertain. V lost 5 bases to trimming and J lost 5 bases, with 12 bases between them. This CDR3 region has 12 residues. Germline values: CDR1 DFQATT, CDR2 SNEGSKA (reference sequence). The CDR3 nucleotides read TGCAGTGCTGGGGAAAGGTCCGAGACCCAGTACTTC. Its protein is CSAGERSETQYF.

This clonotype was found many times. The chain recombines TRBV30 with TRBJ1-1; D is unresolved. The germline V gene has CDR1 GTSNPN and CDR2 SVGIG (reference sequence). The CDR3 has 16 amino acids. With 0 bases removed from V and 1 base from J, the gap between germline ends came to 15 bases. This CDR3 reads CAWSVPPTHQNTEAFF. The CDR3 DNA reads as TGTGCCTGGAGTGTACCCCCGACACATCAGAACACTGAAGCTTTCTTT.